The 18 T cell receptor beta chains given below trace back to one sample, sequenced in a study of T cell repertoires in cytomegalovirus infection. TCRdb reanalysed the reads using MiXCR and keeps one entry per CDR3 protein. The sample holds some 280,000 distinct CDR3 sequences, roughly 13% seen once. The sample was PBMCs. Receptor source: a human donor in good health (CMV status not recorded). Some clones in this sample may be carry-over from other donors' samples.

This clonotype showed up many times. V and J are TRBV7-2 and TRBJ1-1; TRBD1 might be the D (5 bases). Germline assignment: CDR1 SGHTA and CDR2 FQGNSA. The V and J ends lost 5 bases and 2 bases respectively, with 15 bases between them. The CDR3 runs to 15 residues. CDR3 residues: CASSETGGTNTEAFF. CDR3 nucleotides: TGTGCCAGCAGCGAAACGGGCGGGACTAACACTGAAGCTTTCTTT.

This clonotype came up many times. The rearrangement uses TRBV6-2 or TRBV6-3 and TRBJ2-5, with a weak D call TRBD2 (6 bases). CDR3 length equals 16 residues. Germline V lookup: CDR1 MNHEY, CDR2 SVGEGT. V shed 3 bases and J shed 5 bases, with 19 bases lying between them. The CDR3 nucleotides are TGTGCCAGCAGTTATCGTACGGGAGTGCGTCGGGAGACCCAGTACTTC. It encodes CASSYRTGVRRETQYF.

The chain couples TRBV6-2 or TRBV6-3 to TRBJ1-2, with TRBD1 matching 9 bases. The CDR3 runs to 13 residues. Germline V lookup: CDR1 MNHEY, CDR2 SVGEGT. J was trimmed by 4 bases and V by 7 bases; bases with no gene match: 4. In nucleotides, the CDR3 is TGTGCCAGCAACGGACAGGGGAGCTATGGCTACACCTTC. This codes for CASNGQGSYGYTF.

This clonotype has ten or more counts. The genes are TRBV28 and TRBJ2-5, with D perhaps TRBD2 (6 bases). V gave up 8 bases and J gave up 2 bases, with 9 bases separating them. Germline loops: CDR1 MDHEN, CDR2 SYDVKM. This CDR3 has 12 amino acids. Written as DNA, the CDR3 is TGTGCCAGCCACCGGGGGCAAGAGACCCAGTACTTC. This translates into CASHRGQETQYF.

This clonotype was counted many times. V and J are TRBV5-8 and TRBJ1-5, with D possibly being TRBD1 (6 bases). Germline assignment: CDR1 SGHTS and CDR2 YDEGEE. Deletions cut 2 bases from V and 4 bases from J, with 13 bases between. The CDR3 is 15 residues long. CDR3 sequence: CASSFSRQGNQPQHF. As DNA, the CDR3 is TGTGCCAGCAGCTTTTCCAGGCAGGGGAATCAGCCCCAGCATTTT.

This clonotype came up a few times. CDR3 loop: CSVEGVRDHGYTF. Here the CDR3 DNA reads TGCAGCGTTGAGGGCGTCAGGGATCATGGCTACACCTTC. The J gene is TRBJ1-2, the V gene TRBV29-1; a possible D gene is TRBD1 (5 bases). Trimming took off 3 bases at V and 6 bases at J, with 14 bases between the two ends. The CDR3 has 13 amino acids. Germline V gives CDR1 SQVTM, CDR2 ANQGSEA.

In its sample, this clonotype was seen a few times. This chain uses TRBV5-4 with TRBJ2-3; D is unresolved. The V gene's germline CDR1 is SGHNT and CDR2 YYREEE (reference sequence). This CDR3 has 14 amino acids. Trimming shortened V by 0 bases and J by 2 bases, and 7 bases separated the two germline ends. CDR3 amino acids: CASSLDSSTDTQYF. CDR3 sequence (DNA): TGTGCCAGCAGCTTGGACAGTTCCACAGATACGCAGTATTTT. The full variable domain, rest sourced from reference TRBV5-4 and TRBJ2-3, is ETGVTQSPTHLIKTRGQQVTLRCSSQSGHNTVSWYQQALGQGPQFIFQYYREEENGRGNFPPRFSGLQFPNYSSELNVNALELDDSALYLCASSLDSSTDTQYFGPGTRLTVL.

This clonotype was found once. The chain employs TRBV6-2 or TRBV6-3 and TRBJ1-1, with D unresolved. The CDR3 has 14 residues. V was shortened by 10 bases and J by 1 base, with 16 bases between the two germline ends. The germline V gene encodes CDR1 MNHEY and CDR2 SVGEGT. In nucleotides, the CDR3 is TGTGCCACCCAACCTACCGGTCCGAACACTGAAGCTTTCTTT. This gives the protein CATQPTGPNTEAFF.

As to this clonotype: This could be a read error, since a much larger clone is one nucleotide away. The chain links TRBV18 to TRBJ1-1; 10 bases line up with TRBD1. The CDR3 spans 15 residues. Per germline, CDR1 KGHSH and CDR2 LQKENI. The CDR3 DNA follows: TGTGCCAGCACACCCCGGACAGGGGGGGACACTGAAGCTCTCTTT. Encoded protein: CASTPRTGGDTEALF.

The J gene is TRBJ1-5, the V gene TRBV5-4, with TRBD1 matching 9 bases. Germline-derived CDR1 and CDR2 are SGHNT and YYREEE (reference sequence). V shed 4 bases and J 7 bases; nucleotides not matched to a gene: 6. The CDR3 is made up of 14 amino acids. The CDR3: CASSEGQGGQPQHF. The CDR3 bases are TGTGCCAGCAGCGAGGGACAGGGAGGCCAGCCCCAGCATTTT.

V usage is TRBV2 and J usage is TRBJ2-1; the D gene is possibly TRBD2 (6 bases). Germline V gene sequence: CDR1 SNHLY, CDR2 FYNNEI. V was cut by 6 bases and J by 3 bases, with 12 bases left in between. The CDR3 length is 14 residues. CDR3 coding DNA: TGTGCCAGCAGCAGGGACTTCTACTACAATGAGCAGTTCTTC. Translating it yields CASSRDFYYNEQFF.

This clonotype was counted a few times. The rearrangement joins TRBV6-6 to TRBJ2-1, with 10 bases that match TRBD1. V lost 0 bases to trimming and J lost 5 bases; unmatched junction nucleotides: 4. In germline, CDR1 is MNHNY, CDR2 SVGAGI (reference sequence). This CDR3 spans 16 amino acids. CDR3 coding DNA: TGTGCCAGCAGTTACTCTGGGACAGGGGAACACAATGAGCAGTTCTTC. Its protein product is CASSYSGTGEHNEQFF.

This clonotype was seen many times. The chain couples TRBV11-3 to TRBJ2-2, with 7 nucleotides matching TRBD2. V shed 4 bases, J shed 0 bases, and the junction held 5 bases outside the gene matches. Germline V gives CDR1 SGHNT, CDR2 YENEEA. CDR3 length equals 16 residues. Here the CDR3 reads CASSSTSFANTGELFF. The CDR3 region has the DNA TGTGCCAGCAGCTCGACTAGCTTCGCGAACACCGGGGAGCTGTTTTTT.

This clonotype is termed medium-sized (0.01 to 0.1%). The chain joins TRBV10-3 to TRBJ2-3; D unresolved. Trimming took off 3 bases at V and 1 base at J, with 17 bases between the two ends. The CDR3 length is 17 residues. Per the germline V gene, CDR1 is ENHRY and CDR2 is SYGVKD. The CDR3 sequence: CAISEGLRTPGTDTQYF. The DNA of the CDR3 is TGTGCCATCAGTGAAGGTTTGAGGACGCCCGGCACAGATACGCAGTATTTT.

Only one count was recorded for this clonotype. V gene TRBV7-9 combines with J gene TRBJ2-1, with TRBD2 identical over 14 bases. From germline, CDR1 is SEHNR and CDR2 FQNEAQ (reference sequence). Trimming cost V 5 bases and J 9 bases; bases outside gene matches: 9. The CDR3 contains 16 residues. The CDR3 nucleotides read TGTGCCAGCAGCCAGCGGGGACTAGCGGGAGAAGGTGAGCAGTTCTTC. It specifies CASSQRGLAGEGEQFF.

This clonotype came up a few times. The gene calls are TRBV29-1 and TRBJ1-1; TRBD1 might be the D (5 bases). This CDR3 contains 14 residues. V lost 7 bases, J lost 1 base, and 16 bases lay in between. Germline lookup yields CDR1 SQVTM and CDR2 ANQGSEA. The CDR3 DNA is TGCAGCGCGTGGGGCGCAGTCCAGAACACTGAAGCTTTCTTT. This codes for CSAWGAVQNTEAFF.

This clonotype was counted at least ten times. The V and J genes are TRBV7-2 and TRBJ1-2; no clear D gene. The germline V gene has CDR1 SGHTA and CDR2 FQGNSA. The CDR3 loop spans 15 amino acids. The V and J ends lost 1 base and 7 bases respectively, with 16 bases between them. This CDR3 is CASSLVSTPRTGYTF. As DNA, the CDR3 is TGTGCCAGCAGCTTAGTCTCCACTCCGCGGACTGGCTACACCTTC.

The V and J genes are TRBV5-6 and TRBJ2-7; 8 bases line up with TRBD1. The V gene's germline CDR1 is SGHDT and CDR2 YYEEEE. Unmatched junction bases numbered 9, after V lost 2 bases and J lost 5 bases. The CDR3 spans 15 residues. DNA of the CDR3: TGTGCCAGCAGCTTTACAGGGGGTTTCTACCACGAGCAGTACTTC. Translating it yields CASSFTGGFYHEQYF.